This T cell receptor beta chain was sequenced during a study of cytomegalovirus exposure and HLA in healthy donors. The primer mix had 60 Vbeta and 13 Jbeta primers. Data came from immunoSEQ multiplex PCR; TCRdb stores just in-frame clones and leaves some out. This sample has some 90,000 clones, with around 80% found just once. Concerning this clone: No antigen is known for it.

Notes on the study in general: Using a false discovery rate of 0.05, a later analysis showed that some 16,000 TCR beta sequences were associated with HLA alleles. Previously analyzed data showed that most TCR beta V segments were productive at a frequency of about 90% or about 30%.

The CDR3 covers 17 residues. Between the trimmed V and J ends, which lost 4 bases and 7 bases, there was a span of 21 bases. The V gene's germline CDR1 is SGHKS and CDR2 YYEKEE (reference sequence). Each donor was nominally healthy when sampled (though unrecorded immune exposures were likely). The genes are TRBV5-5 and TRBJ1-6; D may be TRBD1 (5 bases). Sequencing was performed on PBMCs. The sequence was collected from a man aged 35-49 years in good health and CMV-seronegative. CDR3 sequence: CASSIGSQGLANSPLHF. The DNA of the CDR3 is TGTGCCAGCAGCATCGGATCTCAGGGTCTAGCGAATTCACCCCTCCACTTT.